The entry below gives a single T cell receptor (beta chain) sequence along with its context. What it recognizes is unknown. The V gene's germline CDR1 is SGHVS and CDR2 FQNEAQ. CDR3 length: 17 amino acids. J gave up 6 bases and V 5 bases, and 19 bases lay outside the gene matches. The data originate from a study of cytomegalovirus exposure and HLA in healthy donors. Researchers ran the PCR with 60 Vbeta and 13 Jbeta primers. The data were produced by immunoSEQ multiplex PCR, yet TCRdb's version contains in-frame clones alone and is incomplete. Of some 120,000 clones in the sample, 70% to 80% were seen once. Study-wide results and caveats: Later analysis demonstrated an association between a missense DCLRE1C variant and TCR beta V- and J-gene trimming.

This chain links TRBV7-8 with TRBJ2-7; 7 bases fit TRBD1. This TCR was recovered from a young man in good health and CMV-seronegative. The source material was PBMCs. CDR3 nucleotide sequence: TGTGCCAGCAGCACGAGACCGGGACAGCGACTTTCCCGCGAGCAGTACTTC. Translated: CASSTRPGQRLSREQYF. Based on the CDR3 plus reference TRBV7-8 and TRBJ2-7, the full variable domain is GAGVSQSPRYKVAKRGQDVALRCDPISGHVSLFWYQQALGQGPEFLTYFQNEAQLDKSGLPSDRFFAERPEGSVSTLKIQRTQQEDSAVYLCASSTRPGQRLSREQYFGPGTRLTVT.